These 18 T cell receptor beta chains share one sample of origin, sequenced in a study of T cell responses to AZD1222 COVID-19 vaccine (dated by TCRdb to the early 2020s). Reading the label with the study, this specimen's time point is: baseline before first vaccination. Libraries were made using the immunoSEQ multiplex PCR assay. TCRdb took this table from immuneACCESS and kept in-frame rearrangements with V and J called. Such tables lack part of the clones; where checked against another copy, unresolved V genes explain under half of the gap, and the rest is unexplained. In this sample the table shows approximately 100,000 clones, 85% to 90% of which occur a single time. Approximately 16% of the sample is held by the ten biggest clonotypes. The sample consisted of peripheral blood, taken on day 0 of AZD1222 vaccination. The origin of the receptors is an adult in good health.

V usage is TRBV5-1 and J usage is TRBJ2-5; TRBD1 aligns across 7 bases. This CDR3 contains 16 residues. V trimming: 4 bases; J trimming: 2 bases; junction bases outside the gene matches: 11. Germline V CDR1 and CDR2: SGHRS, YFSETQ. This CDR3 is CASSLHTGTDQETQYF. CDR3 DNA: TGCGCCAGCAGCCTCCATACCGGGACAGATCAAGAGACCCAGTACTTC. The variable domain in full, with the rest retrieved from reference TRBV5-1 and TRBJ2-5, is KAGVTQTPRYLIKTRGQQVTLSCSPISGHRSVSWYQQTPGQGLQFLFEYFSETQRNKGNFPGRFSGRQFSNSRSEMNVSTLELGDSALYLCASSLHTGTDQETQYFGPGTRLLVL.

The chain employs TRBV5-6 and TRBJ2-7; D is possibly TRBD1 (6 bases). Germline V lookup: CDR1 SGHDT, CDR2 YYEEEE. The CDR3 runs 15 residues. The V end was cut by 4 bases, the J end by 0 bases, with 14 bases between. CDR3 region: CASSRTTGYSYEQYF. For the CDR3, the DNA is TGTGCCAGCAGCCGTACTACAGGGTACTCCTACGAGCAGTACTTC.

The rearrangement links TRBV6-5 to TRBJ2-5; TRBD2 aligns across 12 bases. CDR3 size: 15 residues. CDR1 MNHEY and CDR2 SVGAGI come from the germline V gene. Trimming at V came to 10 bases and at J to 2 bases, leaving 8 bases not matched to a gene. In nucleotides, the CDR3 is TGTGCCATCGAGCAGCTAGCGGGGGGGCAAGAGACCCAGTACTTC. Translated: CAIEQLAGGQETQYF.

V is TRBV9 and J is TRBJ2-3; D might be TRBD2 (6 bases). V lost 6 bases and J 2 bases, leaving 16 bases between the germline ends. Germline CDR1 is SGDLS and CDR2 is YYNGEE. CDR3 length: 15 amino acids. CDR3 nucleotide sequence: TGTGCCAGCACCGCCGGGAGCGCTAACACAGATACGCAGTATTTT. This codes for CASTAGSANTDTQYF.

This sequence joins TRBV12-3 or TRBV12-4 and TRBJ1-5, with D hard to call. The CDR3 contains 11 residues. Between the trimmed V and J ends, which lost 7 bases and 4 bases, there was a span of 5 bases. The CDR3 region is CASTLNQPQHF. In DNA form, the CDR3 reads TGTGCCAGCACCCTAAATCAGCCCCAGCATTTT.

On this clone itself: Different DNA sequences within this sample yield the same CDR3. The gene calls are TRBV27 and TRBJ1-1, with D hard to call. V was cut by 5 bases and J by 0 bases, with 7 bases left in between. CDR3 length equals 13 residues. CDR1 and CDR2 (germline): MNHEY, SMNVEV (reference sequence). The CDR3: CASSLGLNTEAFF. The CDR3 region has the DNA TGTGCCAGCAGTCTGGGTCTGAACACTGAAGCTTTCTTT.

The genes are TRBV29-1 and TRBJ1-1; no clear D gene. Germline CDR1 SQVTM, CDR2 ANQGSEA. CDR3 size: 15 residues. The V end was cut by 0 bases, the J end by 2 bases, with 13 bases between. The CDR3 region is CSVEEPWAPNTEAFF. The CDR3 DNA reads TGCAGCGTTGAAGAACCTTGGGCGCCTAACACTGAAGCTTTCTTT. The complete variable domain, with remaining parts taken from reference TRBV29-1 and TRBJ1-1, reads SAVISQKPSRDICQRGTSLTIQCQVDSQVTMMFWYRQQPGQSLTLIATANQGSEATYESGFVIDKFPISRPNLTFSTLTVSNMSPEDSSIYLCSVEEPWAPNTEAFFGQGTRLTVV.

CDR3 sequence reads: CASSFLGRGQGGEQFF. In nucleotides, the CDR3 is TGTGCCAGCTCTTTCCTGGGCCGAGGGCAAGGGGGTGAGCAGTTCTTC. V is TRBV2 and J is TRBJ2-1, with D possibly TRBD1 on 6 matching bases. This CDR3 region has 16 residues. V was shortened by 8 bases and J by 9 bases, with 26 bases between the two germline ends. CDR1 SNHLY and CDR2 FYNNEI come from the germline V gene.

CDR3 in DNA: TGTGCCAGCAGCTTATTGACTAGCGGGAAGTACGAGCAGTACTTC. It codes for CASSLLTSGKYEQYF. V and J are TRBV11-2 and TRBJ2-7; the match to TRBD2 covers 11 bases. V shed 2 bases and J 4 bases; nucleotides not matched to a gene: 4. The CDR3 has 15 residues. Germline loops: CDR1 SGHAT, CDR2 FQNNGV.

The gene calls are TRBV27 and TRBJ1-1; D is possibly TRBD1 (6 bases). CDR1 is MNHEY, CDR2 SMNVEV, per germline (reference sequence). Trimming removed 5 bases at V and 4 bases at J, with 17 bases between. The CDR3 length is 15 residues. The CDR3 DNA reads TGTGCCAGCAGTCGTGGGGACACATGGTCCACTGAAGCTTTCTTT. It encodes CASSRGDTWSTEAFF.

The chain is built from TRBV19 and TRBJ1-5, with D unresolved. CDR1 is LNHDA, CDR2 SQIVND, per germline (reference sequence). V was pared by 4 bases and J by 4 bases, with 8 bases between. The CDR3 runs 13 residues. CDR3 loop: CASSTAANQPQHF. CDR3 in DNA: TGTGCCAGTAGTACGGCAGCTAATCAGCCCCAGCATTTT. Filled out from reference TRBV19 and TRBJ1-5, the complete variable domain reads DGGITQSPKYLFRKEGQNVTLSCEQNLNHDAMYWYRQDPGQGLRLIYYSQIVNDFQKGDIAEGYSVSREKKESFPLTVTSAQKNPTAFYLCASSTAANQPQHFGDGTRLSIL.

CDR3 bases: TGTGCCAGCAGCTATACGCACATCGCCTATGGCTACACCTTC. This encodes CASSYTHIAYGYTF. The chain uses TRBV5-6 and TRBJ1-2; D not resolved. From germline, CDR1 is SGHDT and CDR2 YYEEEE. The CDR3 length is 14 residues. Trimming pared 3 bases from V and 4 bases from J, leaving 13 bases between. The variable domain in full, with the rest retrieved from reference TRBV5-6 and TRBJ1-2, is DAGVTQSPTHLIKTRGQQVTLRCSPKSGHDTVSWYQQALGQGPQFIFQYYEEEERQRGNFPDRFSGHQFPNYSSELNVNALLLGDSALYLCASSYTHIAYGYTFGSGTRLTVV.

The chain uses TRBV28 and TRBJ2-7; D could derive from TRBD1 or TRBD2 (5 bases each). The CDR3 extends over 14 amino acids. Germline V lookup: CDR1 MDHEN, CDR2 SYDVKM. The V and J ends lost 5 bases and 4 bases respectively, with 15 bases between them. In nucleotides, the CDR3 is TGTGCCAGCAGTCCTCCGGGGACGGGGTACGAGCAGTACTTC. Amino acid sequence: CASSPPGTGYEQYF. The full variable domain, completed using reference TRBV28 and TRBJ2-7, is DVKVTQSSRYLVKRTGEKVFLECVQDMDHENMFWYRQDPGLGLRLIYFSYDVKMKEKGDIPEGYSVSREKKERFSLILESASTNQTSMYLCASSPPGTGYEQYFGPGTRLTVT.

This chain connects TRBV27 to TRBJ1-2; D is ambiguous. Germline V gene lookup returns CDR1 MNHEY and CDR2 SMNVEV (reference sequence). Trimming removed 6 bases at V and 8 bases at J, with 22 bases between. This CDR3 contains 15 residues. The CDR3 loop is CASSDDYGSARGYTF. As DNA, the CDR3 is TGTGCCAGCAGCGATGATTATGGCTCGGCGAGGGGCTACACCTTC.

This chain joins TRBV19 and TRBJ1-1; D may be TRBD1 (6 bases). CDR3 length equals 16 residues. Trimming stripped 3 bases from V and 0 bases from J, with 14 bases between. Germline CDR1 reads LNHDA; CDR2 reads SQIVND (reference sequence). The CDR3 DNA reads TGTGCCAGTAGTATTGGGGGCAGGGCGATGAACACTGAAGCTTTCTTT. Translating gives CASSIGGRAMNTEAFF. Combining the CDR3 with reference TRBV19 and TRBJ1-1 gives the whole variable domain DGGITQSPKYLFRKEGQNVTLSCEQNLNHDAMYWYRQDPGQGLRLIYYSQIVNDFQKGDIAEGYSVSREKKESFPLTVTSAQKNPTAFYLCASSIGGRAMNTEAFFGQGTRLTVV.

The chain employs TRBV15 and TRBJ2-5; no firm D call. This CDR3 region has 12 residues. The germline V gene encodes CDR1 LNHNV and CDR2 YYDKDF (reference sequence). Deletions cut 2 bases from V and 0 bases from J, with 1 base between. CDR3 sequence: CATSRHQETQYF. The CDR3 DNA follows: TGTGCCACCAGCAGACACCAAGAGACCCAGTACTTC.

The chain joins TRBV5-1 to TRBJ2-3; 8 bases map to TRBD2. The germline V gene has CDR1 SGHRS and CDR2 YFSETQ. This CDR3 is built from 14 residues. Germline trimming cut 7 bases from V and 5 bases from J; bases unmatched to any gene: 9. The CDR3 coding sequence is TGCGCCAGCGCCTATGCGGGGGGCAAAGATACGCAGTATTTT. Translation: CASAYAGGKDTQYF.

The chain links TRBV30 to TRBJ2-5; 9 bases align to TRBD2. Germline V gene sequence: CDR1 GTSNPN, CDR2 SVGIG (reference sequence). Germline trimming cut 4 bases from V and 4 bases from J; bases unmatched to any gene: 7. The CDR3 extends over 14 amino acids. CDR3 protein: CAWTPGREGETQYF. The CDR3 nucleotides read TGTGCCTGGACCCCCGGGCGGGAGGGAGAGACCCAGTACTTC. Supplemented by reference TRBV30 and TRBJ2-5, the full variable domain reads SQTIHQWPATLVQPVGSPLSLECTVEGTSNPNLYWYRQAAGRGLQLLFYSVGIGQISSEVPQNLSASRPQDRQFILSSKKLLLSDSGFYLCAWTPGREGETQYFGPGTRLLVL.